This is a list of T cell receptor beta chains from one sample in a study of regulatory T cells in long-lasting Graves disease. TCRdb processed the multiplex PCR reads anew with MiXCR; each CDR3 protein has one entry. The table includes 500,000 or so distinct CDR3 sequences, less than 15% detected once. These data also featured in a second study, about T cells in Graves' hyperthyroidism and ophthalmopathy.

The sample was peripheral blood mononuclear cells (PBMCs), taken at new diagnosis, from a patient treated with antithyroid drugs. These receptors originate from a woman between 45 and 65 years old with Graves disease. Each CDR3 is given with its conserved first and last residue. Each record gives: CDR3 length, clone size, V gene, J gene, CDR3 protein. Size is omitted from some rows. Given values are once, few, many or a class for expanded clones.

17	-	TRBV7-9	TRBJ2-3	CASSFRRDGVGTDTQYF
14	-	TRBV6-1	TRBJ2-7	CASSDFLAGGEQYF
14	many	TRBV12-3/TRBV12-4	TRBJ2-3	CASRRLQSTDTQYF
16	few	TRBV2	TRBJ1-5	CASREPGGGGNQPQHF
12	many	TRBV27	TRBJ2-7	CASSLQGGEQYF
14	-	TRBV2	TRBJ1-6	CASSDLWPNSPLHF
15	many	TRBV7-8	TRBJ1-5	CASSPPRQDNQPQHF
13	many	TRBV7-3	TRBJ1-6	CASSATGPSPLHF
16	-	TRBV7-9	TRBJ2-1	CASSLSGGASYNEQFF
14	many	TRBV18	TRBJ2-5	CASSPEGRLGTQYF
13	-	TRBV19	TRBJ1-5	CASSIVGDQPQHF
13	few	TRBV2	TRBJ2-7	CASRGTPSYEQYF
17	many	TRBV12-5	TRBJ2-1	CASGLVLGGAGEGEQFF
20	few	TRBV6-2/TRBV6-3	TRBJ2-1	CASSYRGGLAGVEFYNEQFF
16	many	TRBV5-1	TRBJ2-7	CASSLKSDSHSYEQYF
13	-	TRBV19	TRBJ2-1	CASSLDRDDEQFF
14	few	TRBV19	TRBJ2-3	CASSIPRTADTQYF
16	-	TRBV2	TRBJ2-3	CASSPTSAGGADTQYF
14	many	TRBV11-2	TRBJ2-2	CASSFVGFTGELFF
14	-	TRBV19	TRBJ2-3	CASRLAVSTDTQYF
16	many	TRBV20-1	TRBJ2-7	CSASTFKRTGNYEQYF
15	few	TRBV27	TRBJ2-5	CASSLSAEVGRTQYF
16	many	TRBV7-6	TRBJ2-7	CASSSEGLAGPYEQYF
13	-	TRBV7-7	TRBJ1-6	CASSLDPFSPLHF
16	many	TRBV28	TRBJ2-1	CASRTPVGVSYNEQFF
14	-	TRBV7-2	TRBJ1-4	CASSHPGGGEKLFF
14	many	TRBV30	TRBJ1-1	CAWTNRDPSTEAFF
13	-	TRBV5-6	TRBJ2-5	CASSSSFGWTQYF
19	-	TRBV10-3	TRBJ2-7	CAISESGTSGRAPRYEQYF
17	many	TRBV5-6	TRBJ1-5	CASSRKQGARINQPQHF
18	many	TRBV28	TRBJ1-5	CASSLFEGLDGGNQPQHF
13	many	TRBV20-1	TRBJ2-7	CSAEDRGAYEQYF
16	few	TRBV28	TRBJ1-2	CASSFRDRQGDYGYTF
14	-	TRBV6-2/TRBV6-3	TRBJ1-2	CASSGGTVAYGYTF
15	few	TRBV5-1	TRBJ2-5	CASSSTGAIQETQYF
16	-	TRBV28	TRBJ2-2	CASTTLGQGTTGELFF
14	-	TRBV6-5	TRBJ2-4	CASSYSSGSDIQYF
13	many	TRBV18	TRBJ2-5	CASSRTGEETQYF
16	many	TRBV29-1	TRBJ2-1	CSVEEGTARAYNEQFF
14	many	TRBV5-1	TRBJ1-1	CASSRDSGDTEAFF
16	many	TRBV28	TRBJ2-7	CASSLLGRGGSYEQYF
15	few	TRBV9	TRBJ2-2	CASSVAHLPTGELFF
14	-	TRBV9	TRBJ2-5	CASSVDPREETQYF
15	many	TRBV12-3/TRBV12-4	TRBJ1-3	CASSPTLQSGITIYF
14	-	TRBV20-1	TRBJ2-1	CSGKRDGSYNEQFF
15	many	TRBV11-1	TRBJ2-1	CASSLLAGFGNEQFF